The 17 T cell receptor beta chains presented below share a single source sample, sequenced in a study of RUNX1 and TCR beta rearrangement in T-cell leukemia. TCR beta DJ and VDJ rearrangements were read by next generation amplicon sequencing. TCRdb re-derived calls from the PCR reads in MiXCR, one entry per CDR3 protein. The repertoire includes fewer than 450 distinct CDR3 sequences, over 15% of them detected once, and just under 30% sits in the top ten. The sample was blood. Every receptor here comes from a male donor with T-cell acute lymphoblastic leukemia.

This clonotype counts as large (0.1 to 1%). The CDR3 DNA reads TGTGCCAGTAGTTCCTCGGACGGGGCTTACGAGCAGTACTTC. This sequence encodes CASSSSDGAYEQYF. The chain couples TRBV19 to TRBJ2-7; the D call may be TRBD1 or TRBD2 (5 bases each). The CDR3 is 14 amino acids. Per the germline V gene, CDR1 is LNHDA and CDR2 is SQIVND (reference sequence). V was cut by 5 bases and J by 4 bases, with 15 bases left in between.

This clonotype is medium-sized (0.01 to 0.1%) within its sample. This chain connects TRBV9 to TRBJ2-7, with D unresolved. The CDR3 sequence is 11 residues long. V was shortened by 0 bases and J by 6 bases, with 4 bases between the two germline ends. The germline V gene encodes CDR1 SGDLS and CDR2 YYNGEE. CDR3 residues: CASSVGGEQYF. For the CDR3, the DNA is TGTGCCAGCAGCGTAGGGGGCGAGCAGTACTTC.

This clonotype is judged medium-sized (0.01 to 0.1%). The chain links TRBV6-1 to TRBJ2-7; D remains ambiguous. This CDR3 region has 14 residues. Per the germline V gene, CDR1 is MNHNS and CDR2 is SASEGT. With 2 bases removed from V and 2 bases from J, the gap between germline ends came to 10 bases. The CDR3 region is CASSEFGRTYEQYF. In DNA, the CDR3 is TGTGCCAGCAGTGAATTTGGCAGGACCTACGAGCAGTACTTC.

This clonotype was detected only a few times. The V and J genes are TRBV7-3 and TRBJ1-5, with D uncertain. The V gene lost 1 base and the J gene lost 4 bases, with 8 bases spanning the gap. Germline-derived CDR1 and CDR2 are SGHTA and FQGTGA. The CDR3 sequence is 14 residues long. The CDR3 here is CASSLIPVNQPQHF. As DNA, the CDR3 is TGTGCCAGCAGCTTAATACCCGTAAATCAGCCCCAGCATTTT.

In this sample, this clonotype is medium-sized. The rearrangement uses TRBV27 and TRBJ2-1, with a weak D call TRBD1 (5 bases). Germline CDR1 is MNHEY and CDR2 is SMNVEV (reference sequence). Trimming removed 2 bases from V and 5 bases from J, with 10 bases in between. This CDR3 contains 14 residues. In DNA, the CDR3 is TGTGCCAGCAGTTTAGTCGACAGCAACAATGAGCAGTTCTTC. Translating gives CASSLVDSNNEQFF.

This rearrangement joins TRBV6-5 to TRBJ1-4; D gene ambiguous. Trimming shortened V by 4 bases and J by 8 bases, and 11 bases separated the two germline ends. The CDR3 runs to 13 residues. The germline V gene encodes CDR1 MNHEY and CDR2 SVGAGI. The CDR3 DNA is TGTGCCAGCAGTTGGGTAACCGAGGAAAAACTGTTTTTT. This encodes CASSWVTEEKLFF.

This clonotype is categorized as large. This chain connects TRBV6-4 to TRBJ2-1; 10 bases match TRBD2. V shed 4 bases, J shed 8 bases, and the junction held 8 bases outside the gene matches. The CDR3 has 15 amino acids. Germline values: CDR1 MRHNA, CDR2 SNTAGT. The DNA of the CDR3 is TGTGCCAGCAGTGCTAGCGGGAGAAGGGACGATGAGCAGTTCTTC. This translates into CASSASGRRDDEQFF.

The rearrangement joins TRBV9 to TRBJ2-7; D is undetermined. Germline lookup yields CDR1 SGDLS and CDR2 YYNGEE. V lost 0 bases, J lost 5 bases, and 3 bases lay in between. This CDR3 has 11 residues. Here the CDR3 reads CASSVGDEQYF. Written as DNA, the CDR3 is TGTGCCAGCAGCGTAGGGGACGAGCAGTACTTC. The whole variable domain, remainder taken from reference TRBV9 and TRBJ2-7, is DSGVTQTPKHLITATGQRVTLRCSPRSGDLSVYWYQQSLDQGLQFLIQYYNGEERAKGNILERFSAQQFPDLHSELNLSSLELGDSALYFCASSVGDEQYFGPGTRLTVT.

This clonotype was seen more than once but under ten times. The chain uses TRBV5-1 and TRBJ2-6; 9 nucleotides agree with TRBD1. J lost 4 bases, V lost 7 bases, and 9 bases had no gene match. The CDR3 totals 16 residues. The germline CDR1 and CDR2 sequences are SGHRS and YFSETQ. The CDR3 loop is CASGTGDRAGANVLTF. The CDR3 bases are TGCGCCAGCGGAACCGGGGACAGGGCCGGGGCCAACGTCCTGACTTTC.

This clonotype is large by share. The chain is built from TRBV11-3 and TRBJ1-6; a possible D gene is TRBD1 (6 bases). CDR3 length: 16 residues. The germline CDR1 and CDR2 sequences are SGHNT and YENEEA. The germline V and J ends were trimmed by 4 bases and 9 bases, with 19 bases remaining between them. CDR3 DNA: TGTGCCAGCAGCTCCGACGGGGACATAAATCGTTCACCCCTCCACTTT. This sequence encodes CASSSDGDINRSPLHF.

The rearrangement joins TRBV24-1 to TRBJ2-1; TRBD2 matches at 8 bases. CDR1 is KGHDR, CDR2 SFDVKD, per germline. There are 13 residues in the CDR3. With 3 bases clipped from V and 8 bases from J, the junction kept 2 bases outside the gene matches. CDR3: CATSDPGGDEQFF. The DNA of the CDR3 is TGTGCCACCAGTGATCCGGGAGGGGATGAGCAGTTCTTC.

By share, this clonotype counts as large. This chain links TRBV19 with TRBJ2-7, with D maybe TRBD1 (6 bases). CDR1 is LNHDA, CDR2 SQIVND, per germline (reference sequence). This CDR3 has 16 residues. The V end was cut by 7 bases, the J end by 7 bases, with 26 bases between. The CDR3 bases are TGTGCCAGTACCCCCGCAATGGACAGTGGGTTTTGGGAGCAGTACTTC. Its translation: CASTPAMDSGFWEQYF.

By its share, this clonotype is hyperexpanded (1% or more). V gene TRBV20-1 combines with J gene TRBJ1-4; D is ambiguous. Trimming shortened V by 2 bases and J by 7 bases, and 5 bases separated the two germline ends. CDR3 size: 11 residues. Germline-derived CDR1 and CDR2 are DFQATT and SNEGSKA (reference sequence). CDR3 protein: CSARRFEKLFF. For the CDR3, the DNA is TGCAGTGCTAGAAGGTTTGAAAAACTGTTTTTT.

This clonotype was seen a few times. The chain couples TRBV28 to TRBJ2-1; D unresolved. There are 10 residues in the CDR3. Germline V gives CDR1 MDHEN, CDR2 SYDVKM. Between the trimmed V and J ends, which lost 6 bases and 5 bases, there was a span of 2 bases. CDR3 DNA sequence: TGTGCCAGCAGAAACAATGAGCAGTTCTTC. It codes for CASRNNEQFF.

Judged by abundance, this clonotype is medium-sized. The gene calls are TRBV7-9 and TRBJ1-2; D may be TRBD1 (5 bases). Trimming pared 5 bases from V and 8 bases from J, leaving 21 bases between. CDR3 length: 15 amino acids. Germline CDR1 is SEHNR and CDR2 is FQNEAQ (reference sequence). CDR3 loop: CASSPRTEGWGGYTF. CDR3 nucleotide sequence: TGTGCCAGCAGCCCCCGGACTGAGGGTTGGGGGGGCTACACCTTC.

CDR3 sequence: CASSEGTGDEKLFF. The CDR3 nucleotides are TGTGCCAGCAGTGAAGGGACAGGGGATGAAAAACTGTTTTTT. The chain combines TRBV2 with TRBJ1-4; 9 bases align to TRBD1. J was trimmed by 6 bases and V by 1 base; bases with no gene match: 0. The CDR3 totals 14 residues. Germline V gene data show CDR1 as SNHLY and CDR2 as FYNNEI.

This clonotype is medium-sized. The chain employs TRBV5-4 and TRBJ1-2; D gene ambiguous. Germline assignment: CDR1 SGHNT and CDR2 YYREEE (reference sequence). Trimming took 5 bases from V and 3 from J, leaving 11 bases between them. The CDR3 totals 13 residues. The DNA of the CDR3 is TGTGCCAGCAGTTCCGGGCCCCACTATGGCTACACCTTC. Residues: CASSSGPHYGYTF.